These T cell receptor beta chains were read from a single sample in a study of identical twins. TCRdb itself ran the 5' RACE reads through MiXCR, one entry per CDR3 protein. In the table there are about 900,000 distinct CDR3 sequences, more than 9% of which are singletons. The same sample was also used in a study of yellow fever vaccine responses in identical twins.

Material for sequencing was PBMCs. The source of these receptors is a young woman in good health. The CDR3 runs from the conserved cysteine through the conserved F or W. The D gene is left open where the match is weak. Not every row has a clone size; where given, it reads once, few, many or a size class.

J: TRBJ2-1; V: TRBV29-1; size: many; D: -; DNA: TGCAGCGTTGGGGCTAGCGAAAAGAATGAGCAGTTCTTC; CDR3: CSVGASEKNEQFF
J: TRBJ2-5; V: TRBV5-5; size: few; D: TRBD1; DNA: TGTGCCAGCAGCTTTAAGGGACAGCAAGAGACCCAGTACTTC; CDR3: CASSFKGQQETQYF
J: TRBJ2-3; V: TRBV7-9; size: few; D: -; DNA: TGTGCCAGCAGCCCGAGTGGGGTCCCAACAGATACGCAGTATTTT; CDR3: CASSPSGVPTDTQYF
J: TRBJ2-3; V: TRBV6-4; size: -; D: TRBD1; DNA: TGTGCCAGCAGCACAGACAGGGCTAGCACAGATACGCAGTATTTT; CDR3: CASSTDRASTDTQYF
J: TRBJ2-2; V: TRBV28; size: few; D: -; DNA: TGTGCCAGCAGTAGGGCGGGAACCACCGGGGAGCTGTTTTTT; CDR3: CASSRAGTTGELFF
J: TRBJ2-1; V: TRBV2; size: many; D: TRBD1; DNA: TGTGCCAGCAGCCCCCCGGGACAGGGATACAATGAGCAGTTCTTC; CDR3: CASSPPGQGYNEQFF
J: TRBJ1-1; V: TRBV6-1; size: -; D: -; DNA: TGTGCCAGCATGGAGACCAGGGACACTGAAGCTTTCTTT; CDR3: CASMETRDTEAFF
J: TRBJ1-2; V: TRBV6-1; size: -; D: TRBD1; DNA: TGTGCCAGCAGGCCAGACAGGGTTCGAGGAGAACCTAACTATGGCTACACCTTC; CDR3: CASRPDRVRGEPNYGYTF
J: TRBJ2-1; V: TRBV10-3; size: -; D: TRBD2; DNA: TGTGCCATCAGGGAGACTAGCGGAATCCCCAATGAGCAGTTCTTC; CDR3: CAIRETSGIPNEQFF
J: TRBJ2-1; V: TRBV20-1; size: -; D: -; DNA: TGCAGTGCTAGAGATTTGGAGGGCGGAAGTCTCTACAATGAGCAGTTCTTC; CDR3: CSARDLEGGSLYNEQFF
J: TRBJ2-2; V: TRBV6-1; size: few; D: -; DNA: TGTGCCAGCAGCATAAAAACAGGGTTCAGCGGGGAGCTGTTTTTT; CDR3: CASSIKTGFSGELFF
J: TRBJ2-5; V: TRBV28; size: few; D: -; DNA: TGTGCCAGCAGTTTCGAGGGGTCTGGAGGGGGGACCCAGTACTTC; CDR3: CASSFEGSGGGTQYF
J: TRBJ2-1; V: TRBV10-3; size: -; D: TRBD1; DNA: TGTGCCATCAGTGAAGGGACAGGGGGCTCCCCTGAGCAGTTCTTC; CDR3: CAISEGTGGSPEQFF
J: TRBJ2-3; V: TRBV6-1; size: few; D: -; DNA: TGTGCCAGCAGTCCCCAGACACCGGCGAGCACAGATACGCAGTATTTT; CDR3: CASSPQTPASTDTQYF
J: TRBJ1-5; V: TRBV10-3; size: -; D: -; DNA: TGTGCCATCAGTGTGGGGGGGCTCGGTCAGCCCCAGCATTTT; CDR3: CAISVGGLGQPQHF
J: TRBJ2-7; V: TRBV2; size: -; D: -; DNA: TGTGCCAGCAGGTCGAACAGCTACGAGCAGTACTTC; CDR3: CASRSNSYEQYF